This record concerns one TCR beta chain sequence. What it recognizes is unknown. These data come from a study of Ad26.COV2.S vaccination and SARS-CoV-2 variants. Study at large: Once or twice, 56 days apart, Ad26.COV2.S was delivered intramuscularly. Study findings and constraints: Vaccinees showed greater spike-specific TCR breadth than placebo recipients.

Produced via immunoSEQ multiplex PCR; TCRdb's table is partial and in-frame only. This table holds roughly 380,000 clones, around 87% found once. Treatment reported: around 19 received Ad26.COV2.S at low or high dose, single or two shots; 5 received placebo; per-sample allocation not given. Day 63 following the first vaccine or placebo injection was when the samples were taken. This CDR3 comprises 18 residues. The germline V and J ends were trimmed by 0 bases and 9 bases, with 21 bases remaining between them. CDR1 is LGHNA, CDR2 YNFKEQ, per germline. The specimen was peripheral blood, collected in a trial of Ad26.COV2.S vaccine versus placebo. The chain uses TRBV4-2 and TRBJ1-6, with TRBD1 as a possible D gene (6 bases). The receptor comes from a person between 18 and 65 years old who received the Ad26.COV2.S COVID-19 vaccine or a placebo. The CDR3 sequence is CASSQDPSDRIGVSPLHF. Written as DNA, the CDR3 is TGTGCCAGCAGCCAAGACCCCTCGGACAGAATTGGTGTTTCACCCCTCCACTTT.